Reported below is one T cell receptor (beta chain). Its target is not known. RNA was extracted from bulk tissue without any cell sorting. This CDR3 spans 13 amino acids. Trimming removed 7 bases from V and 10 bases from J, with 17 bases in between. This sample was taken from a study of tumor and adjacent non-tumor tissue in lung cancer. The study, taken as a whole, reports: Higher tumor TCR diversity was associated with shorter survival.

The library came from three nested PCR rounds adapted from ARM-PCR protocols. TCRdb used MiXCR to reprocess the multiplex PCR reads, holding one entry per CDR3 protein. Here the sample spans 75,000 to 95,000 distinct CDR3 sequences, around 77% being singletons. The material sequenced was lung tumor tissue. This clonotype was sampled from a woman in her forties with non-small cell lung cancer. The chain recombines TRBV12-3 or TRBV12-4 with TRBJ1-5; D might be TRBD1 (5 bases). The CDR3 protein is CASNSWGSTPQHF. CDR3 in DNA: TGTGCCAGCAATTCTTGGGGGTCAACTCCCCAGCATTTT.